Listed here are 30 T cell receptor beta chains from one sample, sequenced in a study of lymphopenia after photon versus proton radiotherapy. TCRdb's table, derived via immunoSEQ multiplex PCR, lists solely in-frame clones and lacks some. The table records approximately 91,000 clones, over 70% of them present only once. Sequencing was performed on peripheral blood, taken from a patient treated with proton-based radiotherapy. These receptors all come from a man aged 60 to 75 with pancreatic cancer.

V and J are TRBV19 and TRBJ2-7; no clear D gene. This CDR3 spans 13 amino acids. CDR1 and CDR2 (germline): LNHDA, SQIVND (reference sequence). The V and J ends lost 4 bases and 2 bases respectively, with 9 bases between them. CDR3 residues: CASSKVGPYEQYF. CDR3 coding DNA: TGTGCCAGTAGTAAGGTAGGGCCCTACGAGCAGTACTTC.

The J gene is TRBJ1-2, the V gene TRBV5-6, with D perhaps TRBD1 (5 bases). Germline values: CDR1 SGHDT, CDR2 YYEEEE. The CDR3 is made up of 14 amino acids. V lost 4 bases and J lost 2, with 12 bases in between. The CDR3 protein is CASSQRGINYGYTF. Written as DNA, the CDR3 is TGTGCCAGCAGCCAGCGGGGGATAAACTATGGCTACACCTTC.

The chain is built from TRBV27 and TRBJ2-7, with a tentative D call TRBD1 (6 bases). Trimming cost V 3 bases and J 0 bases, with 12 bases left between them. The CDR3 loop spans 15 amino acids. Germline values: CDR1 MNHEY, CDR2 SMNVEV (reference sequence). The CDR3 DNA is TGTGCCAGCAGTTTTCAGGGGCCGGGCTCCTACGAGCAGTACTTC. As protein: CASSFQGPGSYEQYF.

The chain carries TRBV7-8 and TRBJ2-7; the match to TRBD1 covers 10 bases. Per germline, CDR1 SGHVS and CDR2 FQNEAQ. The CDR3 extends over 15 amino acids. V dropped 1 base and J dropped 5; count of bases not matched to a gene: 5. CDR3 protein: CASSLGTGGSHEQYF. As DNA, the CDR3 is TGTGCCAGCAGCTTAGGGACAGGGGGAAGCCACGAGCAGTACTTC.

The rearrangement uses TRBV14 and TRBJ1-1; TRBD1 matches at 8 bases. Germline lookup yields CDR1 SGHDN and CDR2 FVKESK. The CDR3 has 15 amino acids. The ends lost 4 bases at V and 1 base at J; junction bases unmatched: 5. The CDR3: CASSLRTGRNTEAFF. In nucleotides, the CDR3 is TGTGCCAGCAGCCTAAGGACAGGGCGGAACACTGAAGCTTTCTTT.

This clone was observed a few times. This chain uses TRBV27 with TRBJ1-2; 7 bases are a match to TRBD1. CDR1 is MNHEY and CDR2 is SMNVEV in the germline V gene (reference sequence). The CDR3 is 13 residues long. J was trimmed by 7 bases and V by 4 bases; bases with no gene match: 6. DNA of the CDR3: TGTGCCAGCAGTTCTACTCCAGGGGGTGGCTACACCTTC. This translates into CASSSTPGGGYTF.

This chain joins TRBV7-9 and TRBJ1-6, with a possible D match to TRBD1 (6 bases). The germline CDR1 and CDR2 sequences are SEHNR and FQNEAQ (reference sequence). The CDR3 runs to 12 residues. The V and J ends lost 11 bases and 10 bases respectively, with 15 bases between them. CDR3 nucleotides: TGTGCCGCAGGGGCGGTCAACTCACCCCTCCACTTT. It encodes CAAGAVNSPLHF.

As to this clone: Other DNA variants within this sample encode the same CDR3. The rearrangement links TRBV28 to TRBJ1-5; D is undetermined. The V end was cut by 3 bases, the J end by 2 bases, with 8 bases between. In germline, CDR1 is MDHEN, CDR2 SYDVKM. The CDR3 has 14 amino acids. The CDR3 nucleotides read TGTGCCAGCAGTTTCTGGGGTGGCAATCAGCCCCAGCATTTT. As protein: CASSFWGGNQPQHF.

This chain links TRBV7-9 with TRBJ2-1, with 7 nucleotides matching TRBD2. CDR1 is SEHNR and CDR2 is FQNEAQ in the germline V gene (reference sequence). Trimming took 1 base from V and 4 from J; bases not matched to a gene: 10. This CDR3 region has 17 residues. CDR3 loop: CASSLELSWEGYNEQFF. In DNA, the CDR3 is TGTGCCAGCAGCTTAGAACTTTCCTGGGAGGGGTACAATGAGCAGTTCTTC. Filled out from reference TRBV7-9 and TRBJ2-1, the complete variable domain reads DTGVSQNPRHKITKRGQNVTFRCDPISEHNRLYWYRQTLGQGPEFLTYFQNEAQLEKSRLLSDRFSAERPKGSFSTLEIQRTEQGDSAMYLCASSLELSWEGYNEQFFGPGTRLTVL.

The genes are TRBV28 and TRBJ2-5; the match to TRBD1 covers 11 bases. Germline CDR1 MDHEN, CDR2 SYDVKM. The junction had 8 bases not matched to a gene; V was cut back by 8 bases and J by 6 bases. CDR3 size: 14 residues. Written as DNA, the CDR3 is TGTGCCAGCTGCGGGACAGGGGGTATGAAGACCCAGTACTTC. Translation gives CASCGTGGMKTQYF. Full variable domain (missing parts from reference TRBV28 and TRBJ2-5): DVKVTQSSRYLVKRTGEKVFLECVQDMDHENMFWYRQDPGLGLRLIYFSYDVKMKEKGDIPEGYSVSREKKERFSLILESASTNQTSMYLCASCGTGGMKTQYFGPGTRLLVL.

The CDR3 region has the DNA TGTGCCAGCAGCTTAGCGCTAGCGGGAGGTAGTGAGCAGTTCTTC. Translating it yields CASSLALAGGSEQFF. This rearrangement joins TRBV7-2 to TRBJ2-1, with 11 bases that match TRBD2. From germline, CDR1 is SGHTA and CDR2 FQGNSA. V lost 0 bases and J lost 9; bases outside the gene matches: 4. The CDR3 runs 15 residues.

The chain has TRBV6-6 and TRBJ2-5, with D perhaps TRBD2 (5 bases). Deletions cut 3 bases from V and 3 bases from J, with 8 bases between. The CDR3 loop spans 13 amino acids. Germline V gene lookup returns CDR1 MNHNY and CDR2 SVGAGI (reference sequence). Here the CDR3 DNA reads TGTGCCAGCAGTTATGGGAGAGAAGAGACCCAGTACTTC. Its protein is CASSYGREETQYF.

The rearrangement uses TRBV19 and TRBJ1-1; possible D gene TRBD1, 5 bases. Trimming cost V 3 bases and J 1 base, with 15 bases left between them. From germline, CDR1 is LNHDA and CDR2 SQIVND (reference sequence). This CDR3 spans 16 amino acids. CDR3 residues: CASSIKGRGSNTEAFF. In nucleotides, the CDR3 is TGTGCCAGTAGTATCAAGGGAAGGGGTTCGAACACTGAAGCTTTCTTT.

J is TRBJ2-7 and V is TRBV19; 7 nucleotides match TRBD1. Per germline, CDR1 LNHDA and CDR2 SQIVND (reference sequence). V was clipped by 7 bases and J by 4 bases; unmatched bases: 13. This CDR3 spans 15 amino acids. The CDR3 sequence is CASKDWDSDLYEQYF. Here the CDR3 DNA reads TGTGCCAGTAAAGATTGGGACAGCGACCTTTACGAGCAGTACTTC. Combining the CDR3 with reference TRBV19 and TRBJ2-7 gives the whole variable domain DGGITQSPKYLFRKEGQNVTLSCEQNLNHDAMYWYRQDPGQGLRLIYYSQIVNDFQKGDIAEGYSVSREKKESFPLTVTSAQKNPTAFYLCASKDWDSDLYEQYFGPGTRLTVT.

The rearrangement links TRBV6-6 to TRBJ2-1; TRBD1 agrees at 9 bases. Germline lookup yields CDR1 MNHNY and CDR2 SVGAGI (reference sequence). The ends lost 6 bases at V and 10 bases at J; junction bases unmatched: 10. This CDR3 has 14 amino acids. The CDR3 is CASRPPGQGREQFF. DNA of the CDR3: TGTGCCAGCAGGCCTCCGGGACAGGGTCGGGAGCAGTTCTTC.

The J gene is TRBJ2-6, the V gene TRBV19; no definite D call. Germline V lookup: CDR1 LNHDA, CDR2 SQIVND (reference sequence). V was trimmed by 8 bases and J by 0 bases, leaving 11 bases between them. This CDR3 is 15 amino acids long. The chain's CDR3 is CASSYGSSGANVLTF. For the CDR3, the DNA is TGTGCCAGTTCGTACGGAAGCTCTGGGGCCAACGTCCTGACTTTC.

This clone was counted once. The chain employs TRBV11-2 and TRBJ1-1; D ambiguous. The CDR3 sequence is 14 residues long. Looked up from germline, CDR1 is SGHAT and CDR2 is FQNNGV. Trimming shortened V by 1 base and J by 1 base, and 7 bases separated the two germline ends. The CDR3 sequence: CASSLGLGNTEAFF. The DNA of the CDR3 is TGTGCCAGCAGCTTAGGTTTAGGGAACACTGAAGCTTTCTTT.

This chain connects TRBV2 to TRBJ2-5; D not resolved. Germline-derived CDR1 and CDR2 are SNHLY and FYNNEI. This CDR3 contains 12 residues. The V end was cut by 3 bases, the J end by 2 bases, with 4 bases between. The CDR3 is CASSDAQETQYF. CDR3 DNA sequence: TGTGCCAGCAGTGACGCACAAGAGACCCAGTACTTC.

The V gene is TRBV15, the J gene TRBJ2-7; D is possibly TRBD1 (5 bases). The CDR3 loop spans 17 amino acids. CDR1 and CDR2 (germline): LNHNV, YYDKDF (reference sequence). V was clipped by 5 bases and J by 0 bases, with 20 bases between them. CDR3 sequence: CATSLGQSRRISYEQYF. The CDR3 DNA reads TGTGCCACCAGCCTGGGGCAATCGCGTCGAATCTCCTACGAGCAGTACTTC.

CDR3 DNA: TGCGCCAGCAGCCAAGAAGGTGTCAAAGAGCAGTTCTTC. Translation: CASSQEGVKEQFF. The chain combines TRBV4-1 with TRBJ2-1; D remains unclear. CDR1 and CDR2 from the germline V gene are MGHRA and YSYEKL. Trimming took 0 bases from V and 10 from J, leaving 10 bases between them. The CDR3 contains 13 residues.

This chain links TRBV7-2 with TRBJ1-1; D is ambiguous. V was shortened by 4 bases and J by 5 bases, with 11 bases between the two germline ends. CDR3 size: 13 residues. CDR1 is SGHTA and CDR2 is FQGNSA in the germline V gene. The CDR3 reads CASSWVRETEAFF. The CDR3 region has the DNA TGTGCCAGCAGCTGGGTAAGGGAGACTGAAGCTTTCTTT.

V is TRBV19 and J is TRBJ1-5, with a tentative D call TRBD1 (6 bases). Trimming took off 4 bases at V and 3 bases at J, with 13 bases between the two ends. CDR1 is LNHDA, CDR2 SQIVND, per germline (reference sequence). The CDR3 has 15 amino acids. CDR3 sequence: CASSKGGIPNQPQHF. DNA of the CDR3: TGTGCCAGTAGTAAAGGGGGGATTCCCAATCAGCCCCAGCATTTT.

The J gene is TRBJ2-1, the V gene TRBV5-1; weak D call: TRBD2 (6 bases). Germline loops: CDR1 SGHRS, CDR2 YFSETQ. The length of the CDR3 is 14 residues. The V end lost 2 bases, the J end lost 2 bases, and 8 bases lay between the germline ends. CDR3 DNA sequence: TGCGCCAGCAGCTTCGGGGAGGCCTACAATGAGCAGTTCTTC. Its protein is CASSFGEAYNEQFF.

The chain links TRBV28 to TRBJ2-5; D gene unclear. Germline assignment: CDR1 MDHEN and CDR2 SYDVKM. V gave up 7 bases and J gave up 1 base, with 13 bases separating them. The CDR3 runs to 14 residues. The CDR3: CASTRERRQETQYF. The CDR3 DNA reads TGTGCCAGCACCCGAGAGAGGCGCCAAGAGACCCAGTACTTC.

The chain has TRBV28 and TRBJ2-3; TRBD2 matches at 7 bases. V was pared by 2 bases and J by 6 bases, with 5 bases of the junction left unmatched. CDR1 and CDR2 from the germline V gene are MDHEN and SYDVKM. The CDR3 spans 14 residues. CDR3 residues: CASSLAGESDTQYF. CDR3 sequence (DNA): TGTGCCAGCAGTTTAGCGGGAGAGAGCGATACGCAGTATTTT.

The CDR3 DNA follows: TGTGCCACCCAAAGGGAGGCCTACGAGCAGTACTTC. Its translation is CATQREAYEQYF. The V and J genes are TRBV10-3 and TRBJ2-7; possibly TRBD2 for D (6 bases). V lost 10 bases to trimming and J lost 2 bases, with 12 bases between them. Germline V gene data show CDR1 as ENHRY and CDR2 as SYGVKD. The CDR3 has 12 amino acids.

V and J are TRBV5-5 and TRBJ2-2; 9 bases line up with TRBD1. The J segment lost 6 bases and the V segment lost 0 bases, leaving 6 bases of the junction unmatched. Germline V gene data show CDR1 as SGHKS and CDR2 as YYEKEE (reference sequence). The CDR3 loop spans 16 amino acids. The CDR3 DNA reads as TGTGCCAGCAGCTTGGGTGACAGGGGGTCGTCCGGGGAGCTGTTTTTT. Translated: CASSLGDRGSSGELFF. The full variable domain, in which reference TRBV5-5 and TRBJ2-2 provide the parts outside the CDR3, is DAGVTQSPTHLIKTRGQQVTLRCSPISGHKSVSWYQQVLGQGPQFIFQYYEKEERGRGNFPDRFSARQFPNYSSELNVNALLLGDSALYLCASSLGDRGSSGELFFGEGSRLTVL.

The J gene is TRBJ2-5, the V gene TRBV4-2; possible D gene TRBD2, 6 bases. Trimming took 0 bases from V and 4 from J, leaving 12 bases between them. There are 15 residues in the CDR3. Germline lookup yields CDR1 LGHNA and CDR2 YNFKEQ. CDR3 sequence: CASSQDRPSVETQYF. CDR3 sequence (DNA): TGTGCCAGCAGCCAAGATAGGCCTAGCGTAGAGACCCAGTACTTC.

CDR3 DNA sequence: TGTGCCAGCTCTCTAGAACAAGTGGGCAATCAGCCCCAGCATTTT. This sequence encodes CASSLEQVGNQPQHF. V is TRBV18 and J is TRBJ1-5; D is undetermined. CDR3 length equals 15 residues. Per germline, CDR1 KGHSH and CDR2 LQKENI. V was pared by 6 bases and J by 2 bases, with 14 bases between.

This clone was picked up one time. The chain carries TRBV7-2 and TRBJ2-5; 10 nucleotides align to TRBD2. The V gene end was trimmed by 2 bases and the J gene end by 5 bases; junction bases not matched to a gene: 8. Looked up from germline, CDR1 is SGHTA and CDR2 is FQGNSA. CDR3 length equals 16 residues. The CDR3 protein is CASSLFSSGSGETQYF. CDR3 DNA: TGTGCCAGCAGCTTATTTTCTAGCGGGAGTGGGGAGACCCAGTACTTC.